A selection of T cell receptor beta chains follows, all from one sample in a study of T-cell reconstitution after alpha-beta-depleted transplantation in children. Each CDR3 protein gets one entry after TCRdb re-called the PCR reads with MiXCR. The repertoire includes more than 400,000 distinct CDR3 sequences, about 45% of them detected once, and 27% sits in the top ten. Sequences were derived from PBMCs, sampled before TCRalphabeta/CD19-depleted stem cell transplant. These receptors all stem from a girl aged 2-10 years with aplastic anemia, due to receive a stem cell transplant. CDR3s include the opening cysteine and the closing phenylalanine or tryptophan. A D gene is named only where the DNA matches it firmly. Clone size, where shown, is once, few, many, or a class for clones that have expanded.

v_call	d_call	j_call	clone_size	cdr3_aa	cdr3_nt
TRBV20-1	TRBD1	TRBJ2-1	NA	CSAFLPQGAENEQFF	TGCAGTGCCTTCTTACCTCAGGGGGCGGAGAATGAGCAGTTCTTC
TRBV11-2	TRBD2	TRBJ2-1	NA	CASSLPRTGTSGIYNEQFF	TGTGCCAGCAGCTTACCCCGTACCGGGACTAGCGGGATTTACAATGAGCAGTTCTTC
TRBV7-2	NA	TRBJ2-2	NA	CASSLSTKLGELFF	TGTGCCAGCAGCTTGTCGACAAAACTAGGGGAGCTGTTTTTT
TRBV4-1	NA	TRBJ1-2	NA	CASSPPTGDSYTF	TGCGCCAGCAGCCCTCCAACCGGCGACAGCTACACCTTC
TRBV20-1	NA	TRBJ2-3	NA	CSAIVLTGVAPDTQYF	TGCAGTGCTATCGTGTTGACGGGAGTTGCTCCAGATACGCAGTATTTT
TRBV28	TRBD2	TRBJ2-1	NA	CASSSTSGIEAEQFF	TGTGCCAGCAGTTCGACTAGCGGGATTGAAGCTGAGCAGTTCTTC
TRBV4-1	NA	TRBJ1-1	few	CASSPRRTGKQEAFF	TGCGCCAGCAGCCCGAGGAGAACAGGGAAGCAAGAAGCTTTCTTT
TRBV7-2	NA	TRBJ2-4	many	CASSSLGVLAKNIQYF	TGTGCCAGCAGCTCGCTGGGGGTCCTAGCCAAAAACATTCAGTACTTC
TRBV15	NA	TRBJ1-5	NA	CATSRDGPQHF	TGTGCCACCAGCAGAGATGGTCCCCAGCATTTT
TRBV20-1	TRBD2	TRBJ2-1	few	CSARIGRAGGAYNEQFF	TGCAGTGCTAGGATCGGAAGGGCGGGAGGAGCCTACAATGAGCAGTTCTTC
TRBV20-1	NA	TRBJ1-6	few	CSAFRDTDNSPLHF	TGCAGTGCTTTTCGGGACACCGATAATTCACCCCTCCACTTT
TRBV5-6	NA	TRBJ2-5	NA	CASSFADPIGGETQYF	TGTGCCAGCAGCTTCGCGGATCCAATTGGAGGGGAGACCCAGTACTTC
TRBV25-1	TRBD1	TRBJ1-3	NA	CASSAPLGTGHSGNTIYF	TGTGCCAGCAGCGCTCCGTTGGGGACAGGGCACTCTGGAAACACCATATATTTT
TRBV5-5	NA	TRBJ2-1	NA	CASSPSGGVNEQFF	TGTGCCAGCAGCCCGTCCGGAGGTGTCAATGAGCAGTTCTTC
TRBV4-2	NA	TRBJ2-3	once	CASSQDRLLRRDTQYF	TGTGCCAGCAGCCAAGACCGGCTCCTGAGGAGAGATACGCAGTATTTT
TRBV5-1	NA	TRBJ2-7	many	CASSLGTGTVSYEQYF	TGCGCCAGCAGCTTGGGGACCGGGACCGTATCCTACGAGCAGTACTTC
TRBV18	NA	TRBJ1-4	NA	CASSRDRDLSNEKLFF	TGTGCCAGCTCCCGGGACCGAGACCTTTCAAATGAAAAACTGTTTTTT
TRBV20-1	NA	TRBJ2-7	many	CSTMSGRWGKQYF	TGCAGTACTATGTCGGGACGGTGGGGGAAGCAGTACTTC
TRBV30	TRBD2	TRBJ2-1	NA	CAWIGTSFPNEQFF	TGTGCCTGGATCGGGACTAGCTTTCCCAATGAGCAGTTCTTC
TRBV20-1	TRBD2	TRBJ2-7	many	CSAITSDRVSYEQYF	TGCAGTGCGATAACTAGCGACCGCGTCTCCTACGAGCAGTACTTC